The 28 T cell receptor beta chains in this list originate from one sample, sequenced in a study of blood T cell repertoires in COVID-19. Only in-frame clones appear in the TCRdb table, and some are missing; sequencing was by immunoSEQ multiplex PCR. This sample has some 270,000 clones, with over 75% found just once. Material for sequencing was PBMCs or T cells enriched from blood (not recorded which). Receptor source: a woman aged 25 to 39 who had recovered from COVID-19.

This chain uses TRBV20-1 with TRBJ2-7; 9 nucleotides match TRBD2. The CDR3 loop spans 14 amino acids. Per germline, CDR1 DFQATT and CDR2 SNEGSKA (reference sequence). Trimming cost V 6 bases and J 2 bases; bases outside gene matches: 8. The CDR3 spells CSASSGGGPYEQYF. The CDR3 DNA reads TGCAGTGCCAGTAGCGGGGGAGGGCCCTACGAGCAGTACTTC.

This clone was observed a few times. The rearrangement links TRBV30 to TRBJ2-7, with 9 bases matching TRBD1. CDR3 size: 14 residues. Germline CDR1 is GTSNPN and CDR2 is SVGIG (reference sequence). Trimming at V came to 7 bases and at J to 13 bases, leaving 20 bases not matched to a gene. The CDR3: CALVQDRGHFPTYF. The CDR3 DNA reads TGTGCCTTGGTACAGGACAGGGGCCACTTTCCTACCTACTTC.

The sample holds one count of this clone. The chain links TRBV5-1 to TRBJ1-2; TRBD1 aligns across 12 bases. CDR1 and CDR2 (germline): SGHRS, YFSETQ. After removal of 6 bases from V and 4 bases from J, the junction contained 4 bases not matched to a gene. The CDR3 consists of 14 residues. In DNA form, the CDR3 reads TGCGCCAGCACCGGGACAGGGGGCGTCTATGGCTACACCTTC. Residues: CASTGTGGVYGYTF.

The rearrangement uses TRBV7-8 and TRBJ2-1; weak D call: TRBD1 (6 bases). The V end was cut by 6 bases, the J end by 10 bases, with 19 bases between. CDR1 is SGHVS and CDR2 is FQNEAQ in the germline V gene. There are 14 residues in the CDR3. The CDR3 sequence is CASRLPGRGPEQFF. CDR3 sequence (DNA): TGTGCCAGCAGGTTGCCGGGCAGGGGACCAGAGCAGTTCTTC.

The rearrangement uses TRBV30 and TRBJ2-2; D possibly corresponds to TRBD2 (5 bases). Trimming removed 4 bases from V and 0 bases from J, with 12 bases in between. The CDR3 covers 15 residues. CDR1 is GTSNPN and CDR2 is SVGIG in the germline V gene (reference sequence). The CDR3 spells CAWILAESNTGELFF. CDR3 bases: TGTGCCTGGATCCTAGCTGAATCGAACACCGGGGAGCTGTTTTTT.

The chain recombines TRBV11-1 with TRBJ2-7; 9 bases are a match to TRBD2. Trimming took 5 bases from V and 0 from J; bases not matched to a gene: 8. The length of the CDR3 is 16 residues. CDR1 and CDR2 (germline): SGHAT, FQDESV (reference sequence). CDR3: CASSGNSGRSSYEQYF. For the CDR3, the DNA is TGTGCCAGCAGCGGAAATAGCGGGAGAAGCTCCTACGAGCAGTACTTC.

The chain carries TRBV5-4 and TRBJ2-5, with D tentatively TRBD1 (6 bases). The CDR3 consists of 13 residues. V dropped 3 bases and J dropped 2 bases, with 8 bases sitting between them. The V gene's germline CDR1 is SGHNT and CDR2 YYREEE (reference sequence). The CDR3 region is CASSYGQQETQYF. The CDR3, as DNA: TGTGCCAGCAGCTACGGACAGCAAGAGACCCAGTACTTC.

Of note for this clone: One end of the junction does not line up with germline, which may come from a read error. The genes are TRBV19 and TRBJ1-2; no firm D call. In germline, CDR1 is LNHDA, CDR2 SQIVND (reference sequence). The CDR3 has 12 residues. The CDR3 sequence is CASRIGLGGYTF. In DNA form, the CDR3 reads TGTGCCAGTAGGATAGGCCTGGGCGGCTACACCTTC.

The V gene is TRBV5-6, the J gene TRBJ1-2; D perhaps matches TRBD1 (6 bases). The V gene's germline CDR1 is SGHDT and CDR2 YYEEEE. The CDR3 extends over 15 amino acids. Trimming took 5 bases from V and 3 from J, leaving 17 bases between them. DNA for the CDR3: TGTGCCAGCAGTCATCCGACAGGCGGGCACTATGGCTACACCTTC. Protein sequence: CASSHPTGGHYGYTF.

The chain joins TRBV28 to TRBJ2-7; 7 bases align to TRBD1. With 8 bases clipped from V and 2 bases from J, the junction kept 6 bases outside the gene matches. Germline V lookup: CDR1 MDHEN, CDR2 SYDVKM. CDR3 size: 13 residues. The CDR3 DNA reads TGTGCCAGCGCCGCCGGGACAGCCTACGAGCAGTACTTC. This encodes CASAAGTAYEQYF.

The chain couples TRBV19 to TRBJ2-3; TRBD1 aligns across 7 bases. This CDR3 contains 15 residues. V lost 5 bases to trimming and J lost 3 bases; unmatched junction nucleotides: 8. CDR1 and CDR2 from the germline V gene are LNHDA and SQIVND (reference sequence). CDR3 DNA sequence: TGTGCCAGTAGTTTCGACAGGGATGGTACAGATACGCAGTATTTT. As protein: CASSFDRDGTDTQYF.

The chain couples TRBV27 to TRBJ2-7; TRBD2 matches at 16 bases. The ends lost 5 bases at V and 6 bases at J; junction bases unmatched: 10. CDR3 length: 17 residues. Germline V gene sequence: CDR1 MNHEY, CDR2 SMNVEV (reference sequence). Here the CDR3 DNA reads TGTGCCAGCAGTCCGGGACTAGCGGGAGGGCCGTCCGGCGAGCAGTACTTC. It encodes CASSPGLAGGPSGEQYF.

V and J are TRBV4-1 and TRBJ1-6; possibly TRBD1 for D (5 bases). From germline, CDR1 is MGHRA and CDR2 YSYEKL. This CDR3 has 15 residues. V lost 0 bases, J lost 8 bases, and 11 bases lay in between. The CDR3 here is CASSQDTGRDSPLHF. The CDR3 nucleotides read TGCGCCAGCAGCCAAGATACAGGAAGGGATTCACCCCTCCACTTT.

This clone was counted many times. This chain joins TRBV10-3 and TRBJ2-7; 10 positions agree with TRBD1. Germline-derived CDR1 and CDR2 are ENHRY and SYGVKD. This CDR3 has 16 residues. Trimming took 4 bases from V and 0 from J; bases not matched to a gene: 6. The CDR3 loop is CAISAGQGKSSYEQYF. CDR3 DNA sequence: TGTGCCATCAGTGCGGGACAGGGGAAGAGCTCCTACGAGCAGTACTTC.

The chain has TRBV5-1 and TRBJ2-6; TRBD1 agrees at 8 bases. V lost 3 bases and J lost 1; bases outside the gene matches: 3. The CDR3 extends over 16 amino acids. Germline CDR1 reads SGHRS; CDR2 reads YFSETQ. CDR3 sequence reads: CASSSGQGSGANVLTF. The CDR3 region has the DNA TGCGCCAGCAGCTCTGGACAGGGTTCTGGGGCCAACGTCCTGACTTTC. The full variable domain, completed using reference TRBV5-1 and TRBJ2-6, is KAGVTQTPRYLIKTRGQQVTLSCSPISGHRSVSWYQQTPGQGLQFLFEYFSETQRNKGNFPGRFSGRQFSNSRSEMNVSTLELGDSALYLCASSSGQGSGANVLTFGAGSRLTVL.

This rearrangement joins TRBV3-1 (or the pseudogene TRBV3-2) to TRBJ2-5, with D perhaps matching TRBD2 (7 bases). CDR1 is LGHDT, CDR2 YNNKEL, per germline (reference sequence). V lost 4 bases and J lost 2, with 17 bases in between. CDR3 length: 16 residues. This CDR3 is CASSPFGGGLQETQYF. CDR3 sequence (DNA): TGTGCCAGCAGCCCCTTTGGCGGGGGCTTACAAGAGACCCAGTACTTC.

The chain joins TRBV5-1 to TRBJ2-2; 9 bases line up with TRBD2. With 4 bases clipped from V and 7 bases from J, the junction kept 11 bases outside the gene matches. Germline lookup yields CDR1 SGHRS and CDR2 YFSETQ. This CDR3 is built from 16 residues. CDR3 DNA sequence: TGCGCCAGCAGCCGACTAGCGGAGCCAAGGGTCGGGGAGCTGTTTTTT. This codes for CASSRLAEPRVGELFF.

V and J are TRBV18 and TRBJ2-7; 12 nucleotides line up with TRBD2. V lost 1 base and J lost 6; bases outside the gene matches: 13. The germline V gene has CDR1 KGHSH and CDR2 LQKENI. The CDR3 extends over 18 amino acids. Written as DNA, the CDR3 is TGTGCCAGCTCACCACGAGACGTTCTAGCGGGAGGGAGTGGCGAGCAGTACTTC. It encodes CASSPRDVLAGGSGEQYF.

This chain connects TRBV2 to TRBJ1-5, with D possibly TRBD1 on 5 matching bases. Trimming pared 6 bases from V and 6 bases from J, leaving 12 bases between. Germline loops: CDR1 SNHLY, CDR2 FYNNEI. The CDR3 extends over 13 amino acids. CDR3: CASRDTGTQPQHF. The CDR3 bases are TGTGCCAGCAGGGATACAGGTACTCAGCCCCAGCATTTT.

The CDR3 loop is CASSVGPGENSPLHF. In nucleotides, the CDR3 is TGTGCCAGCAGCGTAGGGCCAGGGGAAAATTCACCCCTCCACTTT. The chain uses TRBV9 and TRBJ1-6, with TRBD1 as a possible D gene (6 bases). The CDR3 covers 15 residues. Between the trimmed V and J ends, which lost 0 bases and 7 bases, there was a span of 11 bases. CDR1 is SGDLS and CDR2 is YYNGEE in the germline V gene. Variable domain in full (rest from reference TRBV9 and TRBJ1-6): DSGVTQTPKHLITATGQRVTLRCSPRSGDLSVYWYQQSLDQGLQFLIQYYNGEERAKGNILERFSAQQFPDLHSELNLSSLELGDSALYFCASSVGPGENSPLHFGNGTRLTVT.

The chain recombines TRBV19 with TRBJ1-1; D unresolved. Germline V lookup: CDR1 LNHDA, CDR2 SQIVND (reference sequence). This CDR3 has 14 amino acids. V lost 1 base to trimming and J lost 5 bases, with 11 bases between them. This CDR3 reads CASSIVNQLTEAFF. The CDR3 nucleotides read TGTGCCAGTAGTATAGTAAATCAGTTGACTGAAGCTTTCTTT. Filled out from reference TRBV19 and TRBJ1-1, the complete variable domain reads DGGITQSPKYLFRKEGQNVTLSCEQNLNHDAMYWYRQDPGQGLRLIYYSQIVNDFQKGDIAEGYSVSREKKESFPLTVTSAQKNPTAFYLCASSIVNQLTEAFFGQGTRLTVV.

The rearrangement links TRBV6-4 to TRBJ2-1, with TRBD2 matching 8 bases. The V gene end was trimmed by 6 bases and the J gene end by 6 bases; junction bases not matched to a gene: 7. Germline loops: CDR1 MRHNA, CDR2 SNTAGT. The CDR3 totals 14 residues. CDR3 amino acids: CASSRAGDGNEQFF. CDR3 in DNA: TGTGCCAGCAGCAGAGCGGGGGATGGCAATGAGCAGTTCTTC.

V is TRBV11-2 and J is TRBJ2-2; TRBD1 matches 9 bases. Germline assignment: CDR1 SGHAT and CDR2 FQNNGV. The CDR3 has 16 residues. With V trimmed by 5 bases and J by 6 bases, 10 bases remained unmatched. The DNA for the CDR3 is TGTGCCAGCAGCCCGTCTTTAGACAGGGGGTCCGGGGAGCTGTTTTTT. Its translation is CASSPSLDRGSGELFF.

V gene TRBV10-3 combines with J gene TRBJ1-4; D is possibly TRBD1 (6 bases). The CDR3 length is 14 residues. Germline CDR1 is ENHRY and CDR2 is SYGVKD. Trimming cost V 2 bases and J 5 bases, with 9 bases left between them. This CDR3 reads CAISETGNNEKLFF. DNA of the CDR3: TGTGCCATCAGTGAGACAGGGAACAATGAAAAACTGTTTTTT.

This clone was observed a single time. The V gene is TRBV1, the J gene TRBJ2-2; TRBD2, the table's D call, was not compared with the DNA. TRBV1 is reported as a pseudogene. The CDR3 has 15 residues. The CDR3 spells CTSSPPREVPGELFF. The CDR3 nucleotides read TGCACCAGCAGCCCCCCGCGGGAGGTGCCCGGGGAGCTGTTTTTT.

This chain links TRBV5-6 with TRBJ1-5; D is perhaps TRBD1 (5 bases). The CDR3 contains 15 residues. Trimming took off 0 bases at V and 4 bases at J, with 11 bases between the two ends. CDR1 and CDR2 (germline): SGHDT, YYEEEE. CDR3 in DNA: TGTGCCAGCAGCTTGGGGCAGGGTCTGAATCAGCCCCAGCATTTT. It translates to CASSLGQGLNQPQHF.

This chain links TRBV28 with TRBJ1-1; 7 positions match TRBD1. Germline CDR1 and CDR2: MDHEN and SYDVKM. There are 16 residues in the CDR3. V lost 6 bases to trimming and J lost 5 bases; unmatched junction nucleotides: 15. In nucleotides, the CDR3 is TGTGCCAGCAGCTCGACAGGGAACAGGTACGGGACTGAAGCTTTCTTT. Its protein product is CASSSTGNRYGTEAFF.

The chain links TRBV27 to TRBJ2-7; 9 bases agree with TRBD1. Trimming cost V 6 bases and J 0 bases; bases outside gene matches: 0. This CDR3 has 13 residues. The germline V gene has CDR1 MNHEY and CDR2 SMNVEV (reference sequence). The CDR3 nucleotides are TGTGCCAGCAGGACAGGGGGCTCCTACGAGCAGTACTTC. Translated: CASRTGGSYEQYF.